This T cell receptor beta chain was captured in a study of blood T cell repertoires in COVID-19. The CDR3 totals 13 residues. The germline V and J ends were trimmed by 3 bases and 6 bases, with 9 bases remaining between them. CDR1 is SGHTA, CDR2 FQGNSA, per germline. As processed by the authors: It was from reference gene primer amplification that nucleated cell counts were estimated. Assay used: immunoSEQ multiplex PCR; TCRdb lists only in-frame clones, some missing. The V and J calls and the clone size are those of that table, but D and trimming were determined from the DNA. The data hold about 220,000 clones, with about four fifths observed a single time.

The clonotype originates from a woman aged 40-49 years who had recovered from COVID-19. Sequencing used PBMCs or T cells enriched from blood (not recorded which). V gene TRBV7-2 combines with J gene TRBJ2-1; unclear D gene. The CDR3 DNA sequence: TGTGCCAGCAGCTTCCTCCAGGCCAATGAGCAGTTCTTC. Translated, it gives CASSFLQANEQFF.